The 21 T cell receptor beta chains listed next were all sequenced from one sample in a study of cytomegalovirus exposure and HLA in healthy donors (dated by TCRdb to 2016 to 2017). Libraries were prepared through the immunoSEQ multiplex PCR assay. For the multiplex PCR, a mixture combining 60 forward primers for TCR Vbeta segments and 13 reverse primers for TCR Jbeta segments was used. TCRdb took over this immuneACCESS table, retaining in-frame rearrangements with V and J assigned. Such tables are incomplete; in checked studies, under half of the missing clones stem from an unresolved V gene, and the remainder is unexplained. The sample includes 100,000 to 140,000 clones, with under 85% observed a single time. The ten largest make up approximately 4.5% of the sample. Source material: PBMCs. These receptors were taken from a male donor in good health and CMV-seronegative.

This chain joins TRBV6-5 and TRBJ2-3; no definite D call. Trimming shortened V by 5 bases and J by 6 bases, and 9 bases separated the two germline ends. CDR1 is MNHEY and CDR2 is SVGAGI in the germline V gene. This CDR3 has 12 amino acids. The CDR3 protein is CASSGSGDTQYF. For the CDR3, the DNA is TGTGCCAGCAGTGGATCCGGGGATACGCAGTATTTT.

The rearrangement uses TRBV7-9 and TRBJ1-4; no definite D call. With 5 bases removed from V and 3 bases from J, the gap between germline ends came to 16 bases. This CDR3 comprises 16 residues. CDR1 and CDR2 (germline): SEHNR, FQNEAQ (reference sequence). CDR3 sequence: CASSILRGTSNEKLFF. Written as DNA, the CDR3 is TGTGCCAGCAGCATCCTGCGGGGAACTTCTAATGAAAAACTGTTTTTT.

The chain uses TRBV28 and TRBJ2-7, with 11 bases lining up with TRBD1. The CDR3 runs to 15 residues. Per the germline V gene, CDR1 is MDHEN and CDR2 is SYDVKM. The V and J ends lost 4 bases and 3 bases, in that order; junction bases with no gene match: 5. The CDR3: CASSSPGTGGYEQYF. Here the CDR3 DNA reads TGTGCCAGCAGTTCCCCCGGGACAGGGGGCTACGAGCAGTACTTC.

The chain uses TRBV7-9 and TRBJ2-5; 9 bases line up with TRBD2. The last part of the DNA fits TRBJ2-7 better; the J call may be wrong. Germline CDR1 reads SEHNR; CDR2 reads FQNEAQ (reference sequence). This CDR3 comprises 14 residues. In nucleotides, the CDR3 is TGTGCCAGGACGGGGGCGGGAGGGTCCTACGAGCAGTACTTC. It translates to CARTGAGGSYEQYF.

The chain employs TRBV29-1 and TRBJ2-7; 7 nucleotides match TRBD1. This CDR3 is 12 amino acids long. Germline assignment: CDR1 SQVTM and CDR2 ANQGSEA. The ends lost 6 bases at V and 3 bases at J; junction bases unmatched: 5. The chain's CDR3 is CSVQGQGYEQYF. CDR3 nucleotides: TGCAGCGTACAGGGGCAGGGCTACGAGCAGTACTTC.

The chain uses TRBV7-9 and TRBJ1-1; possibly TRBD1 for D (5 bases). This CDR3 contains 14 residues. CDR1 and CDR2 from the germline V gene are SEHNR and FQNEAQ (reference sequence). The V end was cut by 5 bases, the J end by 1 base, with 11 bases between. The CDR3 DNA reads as TGTGCCAGCAGCCCTGGACACCGGAACACTGAAGCTTTCTTT. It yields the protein CASSPGHRNTEAFF.

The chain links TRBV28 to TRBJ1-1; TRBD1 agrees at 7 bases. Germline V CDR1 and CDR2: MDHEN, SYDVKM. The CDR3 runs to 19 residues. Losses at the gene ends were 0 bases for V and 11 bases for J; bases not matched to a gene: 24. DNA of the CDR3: TGTGCCAGCAGTTTATGGAGGGGGCTGTCAGATCCTGGCCGAATTGGTGCTTTCTTT. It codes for CASSLWRGLSDPGRIGAFF. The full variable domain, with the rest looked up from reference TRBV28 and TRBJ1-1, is DVKVTQSSRYLVKRTGEKVFLECVQDMDHENMFWYRQDPGLGLRLIYFSYDVKMKEKGDIPEGYSVSREKKERFSLILESASTNQTSMYLCASSLWRGLSDPGRIGAFFGQGTRLTVV.

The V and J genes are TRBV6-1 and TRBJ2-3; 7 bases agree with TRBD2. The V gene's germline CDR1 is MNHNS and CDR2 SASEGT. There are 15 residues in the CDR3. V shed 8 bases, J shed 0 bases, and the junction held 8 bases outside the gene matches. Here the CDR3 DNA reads TGTGCCAGCGCTGAAATAGCGGGTAGCACAGATACGCAGTATTTT. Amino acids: CASAEIAGSTDTQYF.

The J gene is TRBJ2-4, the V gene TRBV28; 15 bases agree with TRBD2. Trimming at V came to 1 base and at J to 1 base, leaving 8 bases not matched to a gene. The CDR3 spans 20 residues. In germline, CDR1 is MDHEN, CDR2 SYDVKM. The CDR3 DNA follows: TGTGCCAGCAGTTTATTAGGTGGGACTAGCGGGAGGAGTGCCAAAAACATTCAGTACTTC. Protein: CASSLLGGTSGRSAKNIQYF.

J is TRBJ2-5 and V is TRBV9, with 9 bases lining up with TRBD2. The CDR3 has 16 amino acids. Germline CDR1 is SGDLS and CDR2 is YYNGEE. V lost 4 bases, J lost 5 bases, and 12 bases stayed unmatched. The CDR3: CASSLNAGLAAETQYF. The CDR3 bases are TGTGCCAGCAGCCTAAACGCGGGACTAGCTGCGGAGACCCAGTACTTC.

The CDR3 protein is CASSLGGRYTDTQYF. CDR3 DNA sequence: TGCGCCAGCAGCCTCGGGGGGCGGTACACAGATACGCAGTATTTT. The chain recombines TRBV4-1 with TRBJ2-3, with a possible D match to TRBD2 (7 bases). There are 15 residues in the CDR3. CDR1 is MGHRA and CDR2 is YSYEKL in the germline V gene. Trimming removed 4 bases at V and 2 bases at J, with 13 bases between.

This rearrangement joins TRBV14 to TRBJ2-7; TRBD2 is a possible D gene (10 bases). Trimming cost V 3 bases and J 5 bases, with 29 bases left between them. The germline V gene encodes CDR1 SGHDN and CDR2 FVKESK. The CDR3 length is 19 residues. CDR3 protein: CASSHPRDREGLAGDEQYF. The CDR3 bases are TGTGCCAGCAGCCACCCGAGGGACAGGGAAGGGCTAGCGGGAGACGAGCAGTACTTC.

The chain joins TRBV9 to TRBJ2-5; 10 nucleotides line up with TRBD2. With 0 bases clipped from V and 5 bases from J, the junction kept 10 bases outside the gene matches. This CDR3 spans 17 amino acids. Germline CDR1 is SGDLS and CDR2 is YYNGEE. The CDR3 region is CASSVGPSGRTFETQYF. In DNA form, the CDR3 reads TGTGCCAGCAGCGTAGGCCCTAGCGGGAGAACATTTGAGACCCAGTACTTC. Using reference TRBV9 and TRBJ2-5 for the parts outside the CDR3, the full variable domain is DSGVTQTPKHLITATGQRVTLRCSPRSGDLSVYWYQQSLDQGLQFLIQYYNGEERAKGNILERFSAQQFPDLHSELNLSSLELGDSALYFCASSVGPSGRTFETQYFGPGTRLLVL.

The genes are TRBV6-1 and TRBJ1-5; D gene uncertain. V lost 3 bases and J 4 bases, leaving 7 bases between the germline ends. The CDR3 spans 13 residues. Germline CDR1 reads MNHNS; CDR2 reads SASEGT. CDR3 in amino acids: CASSDLRNQPQHF. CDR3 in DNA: TGTGCCAGCAGTGATCTCAGAAATCAGCCCCAGCATTTT.

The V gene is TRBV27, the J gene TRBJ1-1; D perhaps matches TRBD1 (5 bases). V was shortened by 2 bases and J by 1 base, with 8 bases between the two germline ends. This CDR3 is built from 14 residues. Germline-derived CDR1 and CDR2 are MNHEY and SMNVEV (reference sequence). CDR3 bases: TGTGCCAGCAGTTTAGGGGCACGGAACACTGAAGCTTTCTTT. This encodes CASSLGARNTEAFF.

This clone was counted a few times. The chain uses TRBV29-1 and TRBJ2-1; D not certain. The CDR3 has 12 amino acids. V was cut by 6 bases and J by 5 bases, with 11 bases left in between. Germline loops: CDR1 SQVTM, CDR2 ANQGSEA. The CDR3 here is CSVSESDNEQFF. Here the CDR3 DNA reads TGCAGCGTGAGTGAATCGGACAATGAGCAGTTCTTC.

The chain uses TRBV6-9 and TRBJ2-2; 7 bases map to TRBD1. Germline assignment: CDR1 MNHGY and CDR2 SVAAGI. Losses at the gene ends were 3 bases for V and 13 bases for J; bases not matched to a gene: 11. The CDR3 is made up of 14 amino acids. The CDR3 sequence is CASSYPPTGLVLFF. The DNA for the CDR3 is TGTGCCAGCAGTTACCCTCCGACAGGGCTAGTGCTGTTTTTT.

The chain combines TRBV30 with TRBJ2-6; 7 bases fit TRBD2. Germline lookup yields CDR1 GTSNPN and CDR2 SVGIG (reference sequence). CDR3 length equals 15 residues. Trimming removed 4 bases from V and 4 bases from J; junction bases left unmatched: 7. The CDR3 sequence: CAWNKLARGANVLTF. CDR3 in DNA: TGTGCCTGGAACAAACTAGCGAGGGGGGCCAACGTCCTGACTTTC. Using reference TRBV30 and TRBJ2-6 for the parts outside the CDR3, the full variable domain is SQTIHQWPATLVQPVGSPLSLECTVEGTSNPNLYWYRQAAGRGLQLLFYSVGIGQISSEVPQNLSASRPQDRQFILSSKKLLLSDSGFYLCAWNKLARGANVLTFGAGSRLTVL.

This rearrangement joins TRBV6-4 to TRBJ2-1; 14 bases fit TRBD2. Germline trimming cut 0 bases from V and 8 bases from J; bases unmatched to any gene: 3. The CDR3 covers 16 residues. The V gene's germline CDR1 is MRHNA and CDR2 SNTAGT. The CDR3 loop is CASSDSGTSGSDEQFF. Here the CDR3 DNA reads TGTGCCAGCAGTGACTCTGGGACTAGCGGGAGTGATGAGCAGTTCTTC.

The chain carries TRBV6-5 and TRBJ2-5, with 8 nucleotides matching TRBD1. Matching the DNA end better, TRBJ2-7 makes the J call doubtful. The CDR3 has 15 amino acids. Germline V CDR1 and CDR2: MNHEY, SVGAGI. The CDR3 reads CASSPRQGPGYEQYF. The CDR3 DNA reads TGTGCCAGCAGCCCCCGACAGGGGCCGGGTTACGAGCAGTACTTC.

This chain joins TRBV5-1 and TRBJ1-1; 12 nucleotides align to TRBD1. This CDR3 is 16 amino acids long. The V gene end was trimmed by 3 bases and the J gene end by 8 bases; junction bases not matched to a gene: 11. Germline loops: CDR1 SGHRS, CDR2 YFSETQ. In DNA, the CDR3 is TGCGCCAGCAGCTCGGGACAGGGGGCCCTGAGGACCGAAGCTTTCTTT. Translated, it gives CASSSGQGALRTEAFF.